This T cell receptor (beta chain) was recorded in a study of Graves' ophthalmopathy and Graves' hyperthyroidism (dated by TCRdb to the late 2010s). With regard to the full study: Peripheral blood samples were taken at the time of initial diagnosis, before any treatment was given. The study used TCR beta repertoire signatures to distinguish Graves' ophthalmopathy from Graves' hyperthyroidism and to predict progression to ophthalmopathy. In total, 135 blood samples were TCR-sequenced: 40 to 45 ophthalmopathy, some 75 hyperthyroidism and 17 hyperthyroidism-to-ophthalmopathy patients. To explore V-J signatures that separate ophthalmopathy from hyperthyroidism, a discovery set of about a hundred patients was enrolled, consisting of about 45 with ophthalmopathy and about 60 with stable hyperthyroidism. The independent validation cohort included 20 or so hyperthyroidism patients plus 17 patients who later progressed from hyperthyroidism to ophthalmopathy. In roughly 6 hyperthyroidism patients, the T-cell repertoires found in thyroid tissue were compared with those found in blood. After sampling, hyperthyroidism patients received methimazole starting at 30 mg daily, and ophthalmopathy patients received high-dose intravenous methylprednisolone. Overall results and qualifications from the work: In validation, the model predicted ophthalmopathy progression with over 60% sensitivity and 72.22% specificity; roughly 11 predicted patients were CT-confirmed with GO in a median of approximately six months. Sample size was not statistically predetermined, and group allocation was not concealed from the investigators. In cross-validation, the 13-signature model distinguished ophthalmopathy from stable hyperthyroidism with approximately 88% sensitivity and around 81% specificity, and in the test set the corresponding values were about 80% and 75%. Most of the expanded thyroid clonotypes with a frequency above 0.001 were also detected in blood, and it was suggested that the thyroid immune response may be reflected by blood repertoires.

For repertoire sequencing, TCR beta CDR3 regions were amplified from RNA transcripts. HTBI primers and the Qiagen OneStep RT-PCR kit were used in a first-round RT-PCR, which was followed by a second-round multiplex PCR, size selection and purification. Libraries were sequenced on an Illumina HiSeq2000 using paired-end 100 bp reads. Regarding the original processing steps: SOAPnuke was used to process the reads, throwing out any read that had adapters, had uncalled bases, had a mean Phred below 15, or lacked an exact constant-primer or identifier match. COPE v1.2.5 was used to merge high-quality paired reads. Clonotypes were defined as unique nucleotide sequences and were aligned to IMGT TRB V, D and J references using MiTCR v1.1. The analysis was limited to V-J combinations with a frequency above 0.0001, which together covered just over 98% of the repertoires. A TCR clonal expansion and chaos score per V-J combination was defined as the ratio of F50 clonal expansion to chaos observed in the TCRdist matrix. Features were reduced by Welch's t-statistics and random forest to around 13 V-J combinations, which fed a naive Bayes classifier. The similarity between thyroid and blood repertoires was quantified using the Morisita-Horn index. The raw public reads went through TCRdb reprocessing: fastp at Q25, MiXCR clone calling, in-frame beta chains kept. All rows with the same CDR3 protein become a single entry with the most common DNA and genes. V and J calls and clone size were set by TCRdb, not the authors. Here the sample has around 670,000 distinct CDR3 sequences; roughly two fifths occur a single time. The ten most abundant clones make up around 40% of the sample.

This clonotype was recorded at least ten times. Its antigen remains unidentified. Base qualities are not provided; no much larger clone lies one nucleotide away. V is pruned by 3 bases and J by 4 bases, leaving 7 bases of the junction without a gene match. CDR1 and CDR2 are drawn from the germline V gene: WSHSY, SAAADI. From cysteine to phenylalanine, the CDR3 is 16 amino acids long. The DNA shown is the 48-base CDR3, in frame from base 1. Ophthalmopathy patients were characterized by moderately to severely active disease, a Clinical Activity Score of at least 3, a NOSPECS grade of at least 4, and a disease duration under 3 months. Anyone with other autoimmune diseases, uncontrolled infections, pregnancy or lactation was excluded from the study. Clinical symptoms, serum thyroxine, TRAb, thyroid ultrasound and orbital computed tomography were used for diagnosis. PBMCs were isolated from approximately 10 ml of fresh peripheral blood by Ficoll-Paque density gradient centrifugation. Total RNA was extracted using Trizol reagent, and RNA quality was checked on an Agilent 2100 Bioanalyzer.

The chain is made from TRBV10-2 and TRBJ2-2, with TRBD2 identical over 8 junction bases. The sample taken for sequencing was peripheral blood. This receptor was taken from an adult man with Graves' ophthalmopathy. CDR3 loop: CASSDISSGVTGELFF. In nucleotides, the sequence is TGCGCCAGCAGTGACATAAGTAGCGGGGTCACCGGGGAGCTGTTTTTT.